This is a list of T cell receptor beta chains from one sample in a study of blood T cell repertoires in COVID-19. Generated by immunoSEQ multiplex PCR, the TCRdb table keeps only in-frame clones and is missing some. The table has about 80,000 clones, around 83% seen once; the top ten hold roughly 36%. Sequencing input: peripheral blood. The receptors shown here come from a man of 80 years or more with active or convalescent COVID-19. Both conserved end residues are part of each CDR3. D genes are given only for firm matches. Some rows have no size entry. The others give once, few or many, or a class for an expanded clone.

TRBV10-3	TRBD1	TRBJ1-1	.	TGTGCCATCACCCCGGGACAGGGTGAAGCTTTCTTT	CAITPGQGEAFF
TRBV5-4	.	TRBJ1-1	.	TGTGCCAGCAGCGCCCGGGTCTTTAACACTGAAGCTTTCTTT	CASSARVFNTEAFF
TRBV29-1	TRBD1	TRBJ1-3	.	TGCAGCGGTCCCGGGACAGGAATCTCTGGAAACACCATATATTTT	CSGPGTGISGNTIYF
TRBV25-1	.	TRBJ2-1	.	TGTGCCAGCCGCGGGGAGGACAATGAGCAGTTCTTC	CASRGEDNEQFF
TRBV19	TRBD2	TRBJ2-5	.	TGTGCCAGTAGTAGCAGACTAGCGGGAGAGGTAGAGACCCAGTACTTC	CASSSRLAGEVETQYF
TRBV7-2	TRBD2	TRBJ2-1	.	TGTGCCAGCAGCTTATACGGACTAGCGGCCAACTCCTACAATGAGCAGTTCTTC	CASSLYGLAANSYNEQFF
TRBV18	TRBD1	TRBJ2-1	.	TGTGCCAGCTCACCGGGGACAGCCAAAGGTGAGCAGTTCTTC	CASSPGTAKGEQFF
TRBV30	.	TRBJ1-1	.	TGTGCCTGGATCCCAGGGAACACTGAAGCTTTCTTT	CAWIPGNTEAFF
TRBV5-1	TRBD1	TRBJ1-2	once	TGCGCCAGCAGCAGTGGACAGGCGAAAAACTATGGCTACACCTTC	CASSSGQAKNYGYTF
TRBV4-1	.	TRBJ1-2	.	TGCGCCAGCAGCCAAGAATACGGGGGAGGACCCTTCTATGGCTACACCTTC	CASSQEYGGGPFYGYTF
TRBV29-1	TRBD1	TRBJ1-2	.	TGCAGCGTTGAACCTGACAGGGAGGTGACTGGCTACACCTTC	CSVEPDREVTGYTF
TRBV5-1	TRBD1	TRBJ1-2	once	TGCGCCAGCAGCTTGGCTACAGGGGCCTATGGCTACACCTTC	CASSLATGAYGYTF
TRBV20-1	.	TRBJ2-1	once	TGCAGTGCAACTAGCTCCAATGAGCAGTTCTTC	CSATSSNEQFF
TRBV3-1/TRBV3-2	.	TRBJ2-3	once	TGTGCCAGCAGGGGTAGAGTGGGAGCCTCAGATACGCAGTATTTT	CASRGRVGASDTQYF
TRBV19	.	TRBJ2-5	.	TGTGCCAGTAGTATACAAGGGGTTGTAGAGACCCAGTACTTC	CASSIQGVVETQYF
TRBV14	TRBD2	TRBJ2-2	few	TGTGCCAGCAGCCCCGCGGGGGGCAGATTGGACACCGGGGAGCTGTTTTTT	CASSPAGGRLDTGELFF
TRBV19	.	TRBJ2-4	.	TGTGCCAGTCGCCGTCGGGGGAGCCAAAACATTCAGTACTTC	CASRRRGSQNIQYF
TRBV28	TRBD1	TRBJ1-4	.	TGTGCCAGCAGTTTCACTACAGGGGGCGGTGAAAAACTGTTTTTT	CASSFTTGGGEKLFF
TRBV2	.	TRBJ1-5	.	TGTGCCAGCAGTGACAGTCATAGCAATCAGCCCCAGCATTTT	CASSDSHSNQPQHF
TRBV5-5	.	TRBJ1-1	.	TGTGCCAGCAGCCTCCTACCGGGCACTGAAGCTTTCTTT	CASSLLPGTEAFF
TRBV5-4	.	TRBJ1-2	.	TGTGCCAGCAGCCCTATAGCCGCTAACTATGGCTACACCTTC	CASSPIAANYGYTF
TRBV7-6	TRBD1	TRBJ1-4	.	TGTGCCAGCAGCCCCGAACTGACAGGGAATGAAAAACTGTTTTTT	CASSPELTGNEKLFF
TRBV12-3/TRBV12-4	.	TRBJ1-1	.	TGTGCCAGCAGTTTACGGTACACTGAAGCTTTCTTT	CASSLRYTEAFF
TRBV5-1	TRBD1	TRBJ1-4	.	TGCGCCAGCAGCATTTCGACAGGGGCGAATGAAAAACTGTTTTTT	CASSISTGANEKLFF